Below, 11 T cell receptor beta chains from the same sample are listed, as sequenced in a study of blood T cell repertoires in COVID-19. Method: immunoSEQ multiplex PCR; TCRdb's copy keeps in-frame clones and lacks some. The sample gives more than 200,000 clones, 70% to 90% of which show up once; 10% is in the top ten. Sequenced input: peripheral blood. The receptor set was obtained from a woman of 80 years or more with acute or convalescent COVID-19.

This rearrangement joins TRBV9 to TRBJ1-2, with a weak D call TRBD1 (5 bases). CDR3 length: 14 amino acids. The germline gives CDR1 SGDLS, CDR2 YYNGEE. Trimming left V 3 bases short and J 5 bases short, with 14 bases between. The CDR3 loop reads CASSAAQERYGYTF. The DNA of the CDR3 is TGTGCCAGCAGCGCCGCACAGGAGAGGTATGGCTACACCTTC.

This clone showed up just a few times. The chain recombines TRBV20-1 with TRBJ2-7, with 10 nucleotides matching TRBD2. The CDR3 is 14 residues long. With V trimmed by 3 bases and J by 5 bases, 7 bases remained unmatched. Germline V CDR1 and CDR2: DFQATT, SNEGSKA (reference sequence). CDR3 amino acids: CSASQSGGAHEQYF. The CDR3 DNA reads as TGCAGTGCTAGTCAAAGCGGGGGGGCCCACGAGCAGTACTTC.

This chain joins TRBV18 and TRBJ1-6, with no clear D. Germline CDR1 and CDR2: KGHSH and LQKENI. The germline V and J ends were trimmed by 4 bases and 6 bases, with 10 bases remaining between them. The CDR3 contains 14 residues. Here the CDR3 reads CASSLGITNSPLHF. In nucleotides, the CDR3 is TGTGCCAGCTCACTCGGGATTACTAATTCACCCCTCCACTTT.

V gene TRBV4-2 combines with J gene TRBJ1-4, with D possibly being TRBD1 (5 bases). CDR3 length equals 17 residues. The V end was cut by 6 bases, the J end by 1 base, with 18 bases between. Germline loops: CDR1 LGHNA, CDR2 YNFKEQ. The CDR3 sequence: CASSPSEGAKTNEKLFF. CDR3 bases: TGTGCCAGCAGTCCAAGCGAAGGGGCTAAAACTAATGAAAAACTGTTTTTT.

The sample holds one count of this clone. This chain links TRBV27 with TRBJ2-7; D is ambiguous. Looked up from germline, CDR1 is MNHEY and CDR2 is SMNVEV (reference sequence). CDR3 size: 15 residues. Deletions cut 4 bases from V and 2 bases from J, with 15 bases between. The CDR3 sequence is CASSSSLGATYEQYF. The CDR3 nucleotides read TGTGCCAGCAGTTCCTCCTTAGGAGCGACCTACGAGCAGTACTTC.

This clone was seen just once. The V call is TRBV19, the J call TRBJ2-7; D may be TRBD1 (5 bases). This CDR3 has 12 residues. The germline gives CDR1 LNHDA, CDR2 SQIVND (reference sequence). Trimming removed 2 bases at V and 5 bases at J, with 7 bases between. CDR3: CASSIRGDEQYF. Here the CDR3 DNA reads TGTGCCAGTAGTATAAGGGGTGACGAGCAGTACTTC.

The genes are TRBV25-1 and TRBJ1-1, with no clear D. Between the trimmed V and J ends, which lost 1 base and 3 bases, there was a span of 9 bases. Germline CDR1 reads MGHDK; CDR2 reads SYGVNS. This CDR3 comprises 14 residues. The CDR3 DNA is TGTGCCAGCAGTGAATCGGGAAGGGACACTGAAGCTTTCTTT. It encodes CASSESGRDTEAFF. Using reference TRBV25-1 and TRBJ1-1 for the parts outside the CDR3, the full variable domain is EADIYQTPRYLVIGTGKKITLECSQTMGHDKMYWYQQDPGMELHLIHYSYGVNSTEKGDLSSESTVSRIRTEHFPLTLESARPSHTSQYLCASSESGRDTEAFFGQGTRLTVV.

The CDR3 nucleotides read TGTGCCAGCTCACCTGGACTAGCGGGGGGTGAAGAGACCCAGTACTTC. Translating it yields CASSPGLAGGEETQYF. The rearrangement joins TRBV18 to TRBJ2-5, with 14 bases matching TRBD2. The V and J ends lost 3 bases and 3 bases, in that order; junction bases with no gene match: 3. The germline gives CDR1 KGHSH, CDR2 LQKENI. The CDR3 spans 16 residues.

The chain joins TRBV7-2 to TRBJ2-3; 9 positions match TRBD2. Per the germline V gene, CDR1 is SGHTA and CDR2 is FQGNSA. The V gene end was trimmed by 3 bases and the J gene end by 2 bases; junction bases not matched to a gene: 3. This CDR3 region has 15 residues. CDR3 protein: CASSFAGGLTDTQYF. CDR3 in DNA: TGTGCCAGCAGCTTCGCGGGGGGGCTCACAGATACGCAGTATTTT.

V usage is TRBV5-1 and J usage is TRBJ2-5; D remains ambiguous. Trimming pared 3 bases from V and 0 bases from J, leaving 6 bases between. Germline lookup yields CDR1 SGHRS and CDR2 YFSETQ. The CDR3 loop spans 13 amino acids. The CDR3 loop is CASSSLYQETQYF. Written as DNA, the CDR3 is TGCGCCAGCAGCTCCTTGTACCAAGAGACCCAGTACTTC.

J is TRBJ2-2 and V is TRBV28, with D perhaps matching TRBD1 (6 bases). The CDR3 contains 12 residues. Trimming took off 5 bases at V and 8 bases at J, with 9 bases between the two ends. CDR1 and CDR2 from the germline V gene are MDHEN and SYDVKM. CDR3 sequence reads: CASSTGQGELFF. The CDR3 region has the DNA TGTGCCAGCAGTACCGGACAGGGGGAGCTGTTTTTT.